This note documents a single T cell receptor (beta chain) sequence. Its antigen is undetermined. The protocol was immunoSEQ multiplex PCR, while the TCRdb copy is restricted to in-frame clones and leaves out a portion. The sample holds about 87,000 clones; approximately 93% are singletons and the top ten take about 0.45%. CD4+CD25+CD127- Tregs, CD4+CD25- non-Tregs, CD4 and CD8 cells were sorted. The sample is drawn from a study of Tregs in tolerant kidney transplant recipients. Study details: The nonmyeloablative bone marrow transplants came from related graft donors, with transient mixed chimerism. General observations from the study: Some patients' samples used different primers over time, so nucleotide sequences weren't comparable. The small number of patients limits these findings pending further validation.

This sequence was found in a human donor who received a combined kidney and bone marrow transplant. Sequenced material: CD4+ T cells from blood, taken before the transplant.

CDR3 region: CASSPGQSYEQYF. The CDR3 coding sequence is TGTGCCAGCTCACCGGGACAGTCCTACGAGCAGTACTTC. The chain recombines TRBV18 with TRBJ2-7; 7 nucleotides line up with TRBD1. Germline V gene data show CDR1 as KGHSH and CDR2 as LQKENI. V trimming: 3 bases; J trimming: 1 base; junction bases outside the gene matches: 0. This CDR3 comprises 13 residues.